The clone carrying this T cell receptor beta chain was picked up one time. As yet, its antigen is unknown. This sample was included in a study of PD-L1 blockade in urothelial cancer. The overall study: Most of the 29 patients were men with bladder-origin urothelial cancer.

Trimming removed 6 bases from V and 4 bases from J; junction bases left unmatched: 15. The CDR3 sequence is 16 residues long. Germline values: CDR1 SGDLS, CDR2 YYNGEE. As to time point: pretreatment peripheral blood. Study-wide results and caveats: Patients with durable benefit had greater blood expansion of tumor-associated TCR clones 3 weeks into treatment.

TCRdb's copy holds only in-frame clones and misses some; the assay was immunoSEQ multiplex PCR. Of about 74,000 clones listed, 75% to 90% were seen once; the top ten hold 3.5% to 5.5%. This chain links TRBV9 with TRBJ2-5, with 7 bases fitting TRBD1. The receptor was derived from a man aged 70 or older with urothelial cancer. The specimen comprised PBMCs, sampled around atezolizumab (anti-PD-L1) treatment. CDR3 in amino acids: CASNLGRQGVGETQYF. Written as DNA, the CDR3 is TGTGCCAGCAACCTAGGGCGGCAGGGGGTTGGAGAGACCCAGTACTTC.